This is a list of T cell receptor beta chains from one sample in a study of control samples from healthy donors and cancer patients. Measured with immunoSEQ multiplex PCR; TCRdb has only the in-frame clones, and not every one. The table has around 170,000 clones, 70% to 90% seen once. The source material was blood. The receptor source for this set is a young woman in good health. Each CDR3 is given with its conserved first and last residue. D genes are given only for firm matches.

j_gene,d_gene,v_gene,CDR3aa,CDR3nt
TRBJ1-5,.,TRBV15,CATSRDLGQGQPQHF,TGTGCCACCAGCAGAGATCTGGGTCAGGGTCAGCCCCAGCATTTT
TRBJ2-2,.,TRBV6-1,CASSEPPGELFF,TGTGCCAGCAGTGAGCCCCCCGGGGAGCTGTTTTTT
TRBJ1-1,.,TRBV12-3/TRBV12-4,CASNSQNTEAFF,TGTGCCAGCAATTCACAGAACACTGAAGCTTTCTTT
TRBJ1-5,TRBD1,TRBV27,CASKPGQINQPQHF,TGTGCCAGCAAACCGGGACAGATCAATCAGCCCCAGCATTTT
TRBJ1-3,.,TRBV5-1,CASSLVGGPGNTIYF,TGCGCCAGCAGCTTGGTAGGGGGTCCCGGAAACACCATATATTTT
TRBJ1-6,TRBD1,TRBV28,CASSSGQDVTLHF,TGTGCCAGCAGTTCGGGACAGGACGTCACCCTCCACTTT
TRBJ2-5,.,TRBV5-4,CASSRGDQETQYF,TGTGCCAGCAGCCGTGGTGACCAAGAGACCCAGTACTTC
TRBJ2-5,TRBD1,TRBV30,CAYLKDRVGETQYF,TGTGCCTACCTCAAAGACAGGGTGGGGGAGACCCAGTACTTC
TRBJ1-5,.,TRBV6-1,CASSERNGSPQHF,TGTGCCAGCAGTGAACGTAACGGGAGTCCCCAGCATTTT
TRBJ1-1,.,TRBV7-9,CASSSTGTKLGAFF,TGTGCCAGCAGCTCGACCGGGACAAAACTTGGGGCTTTCTTT
TRBJ2-3,.,TRBV6-1,CASSEVSSGSTDTQYF,TGTGCCAGCAGTGAAGTAAGTAGCGGAAGCACAGATACGCAGTATTTT
TRBJ2-3,.,TRBV6-4,CASSDPQRMADTQYF,TGTGCCAGCAGCGACCCCCAGCGTATGGCAGATACGCAGTATTTT
TRBJ2-5,TRBD2,TRBV11-2,CASSLGLAGGAKETQYF,TGTGCCAGCAGCTTAGGACTAGCGGGGGGAGCTAAAGAGACCCAGTACTTC
TRBJ1-2,.,TRBV7-9,CASSQRGRGLGYTF,TGTGCCAGCAGCCAACGGGGCCGAGGGCTAGGCTACACCTTC
TRBJ1-2,.,TRBV24-1,CATSDNYGYTF,TGTGCCACCAGTGACAACTATGGCTACACCTTC
TRBJ2-3,.,TRBV11-3,CASSLPGDTQYF,TGTGCCAGCAGCTTACCCGGAGATACGCAGTATTTT
TRBJ2-4,TRBD1,TRBV6-2/TRBV6-3,CASSPRTGKNIQYF,TGTGCCAGCAGTCCCCGGACAGGGAAAAACATTCAGTACTTC
TRBJ2-3,.,TRBV19,CASSIWGRAKADTQYF,TGTGCCAGTAGTATCTGGGGGCGGGCTAAGGCAGATACGCAGTATTTT
TRBJ2-1,.,TRBV6-6,CASRPPGNEQFF,TGTGCCAGCAGGCCCCCAGGCAATGAGCAGTTCTTC